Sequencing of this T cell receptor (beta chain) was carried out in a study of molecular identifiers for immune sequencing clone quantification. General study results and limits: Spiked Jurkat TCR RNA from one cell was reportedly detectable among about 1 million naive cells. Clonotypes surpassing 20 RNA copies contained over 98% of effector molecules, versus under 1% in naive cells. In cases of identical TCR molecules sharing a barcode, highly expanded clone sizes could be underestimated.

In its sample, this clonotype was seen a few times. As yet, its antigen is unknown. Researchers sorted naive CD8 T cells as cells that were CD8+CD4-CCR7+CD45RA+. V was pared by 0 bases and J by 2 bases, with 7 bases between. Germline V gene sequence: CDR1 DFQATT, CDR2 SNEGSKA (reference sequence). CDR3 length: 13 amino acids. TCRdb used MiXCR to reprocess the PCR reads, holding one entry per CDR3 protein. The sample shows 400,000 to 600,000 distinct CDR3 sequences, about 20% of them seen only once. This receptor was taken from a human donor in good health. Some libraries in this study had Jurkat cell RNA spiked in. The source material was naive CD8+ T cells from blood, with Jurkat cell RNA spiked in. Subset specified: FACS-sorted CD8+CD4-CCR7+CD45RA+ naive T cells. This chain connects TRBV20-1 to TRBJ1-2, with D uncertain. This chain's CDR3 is CSARDLGNYGYTF. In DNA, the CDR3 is TGCAGTGCTAGAGATTTGGGGAACTATGGCTACACCTTC.